Listed here is a single T cell receptor beta chain. The repertoire was sequenced with immunoSEQ multiplex PCR; TCRdb's copy has only in-frame clones and lacks some. The sample includes about 150,000 clones, around 78% seen only once; the top ten take around 1.7%. The ends were cut back, 1 base at V and 1 base at J, with 8 bases in the middle. Germline CDR1 is SGHAT and CDR2 is FQNNGV. The CDR3 spans 15 residues. This sample is drawn from a study of blood T cell repertoires in COVID-19. This clonotype originated in a man at least 80 years old with acute or convalescent COVID-19. Sequenced material: peripheral blood. The chain joins TRBV11-2 to TRBJ2-1; possible D gene TRBD2, 5 bases. CDR3 bases: TGTGCCAGCAGCTTAGCCGGGGTTTCCTACAATGAGCAGTTCTTC. Translating gives CASSLAGVSYNEQFF. Looking up the rest from reference TRBV11-2 and TRBJ2-1 gives the full variable domain: EAGVAQSPRYKIIEKRQSVAFWCNPISGHATLYWYQQILGQGPKLLIQFQNNGVVDDSQLPKDRFSAERLKGVDSTLKIQPAKLEDSAVYLCASSLAGVSYNEQFFGPGTRLTVL.